These 28 T cell receptor beta chains were sequenced from one sample in a study of molecular identifiers for immune sequencing clone quantification. TCRdb reprocessed the PCR reads with MiXCR, giving one entry per CDR3 protein. The sample holds 85,000 to 90,000 distinct CDR3 sequences, 20% to 25% seen once. Sequencing used naive CD8+ T cells from blood, with Jurkat cell RNA spiked in. Stated subset: FACS-sorted CD8+CD4-CCR7+CD45RA+ naive T cells. The receptors were gathered from a human donor in good health. Some libraries in this study had Jurkat cell RNA spiked in.

As concerns this clonotype: A much larger clone differs by one base, so this may be a read error. The chain employs TRBV7-9 and TRBJ1-4; no clear D. Germline-derived CDR1 and CDR2 are SEHNR and FQNEAQ (reference sequence). The CDR3 has 14 amino acids. DNA of the CDR3: TGTGCCAGCAGCTACCGGACGGATAATGAAAAACTGTCTTTT. It specifies CASSYRTDNEKLSF.

The table lists this clonotype with a few counts. This chain connects TRBV19 to TRBJ2-2; 10 nucleotides agree with TRBD1. J was trimmed by 6 bases and V by 8 bases; bases with no gene match: 15. The CDR3 is 17 amino acids. Germline V gives CDR1 LNHDA, CDR2 SQIVND (reference sequence). CDR3 sequence: CASSSPGQGIRAGELFF. CDR3 in DNA: TGTGCCAGTTCCTCCCCGGGACAGGGGATCAGGGCCGGGGAGCTGTTTTTT.

Concerning this clonotype: The junction differs from germline at one of its ends, possibly a read error. The CDR3 DNA is TGTGCCAGCAGTTATGACAGAAACACTGATGCTTTCTTT. Translating it yields CASSYDRNTDAFF. This chain connects TRBV6-2 or TRBV6-3 to TRBJ1-1; TRBD1 is a possible D gene (5 bases). Germline CDR1 is MNHEY and CDR2 is SVGEGT. The CDR3 has 13 residues.

This clonotype was seen a few times. The chain employs TRBV30 and TRBJ1-5; the D is unclear. The CDR3 is 12 amino acids. V was shortened by 7 bases and J by 0 bases, with 7 bases between the two germline ends. Germline V gene lookup returns CDR1 GTSNPN and CDR2 SVGIG (reference sequence). As DNA, the CDR3 is TGTGCCTTCCAAGTTAGCAATCAGCCCCAGCATTTT. Amino acids: CAFQVSNQPQHF.

The CDR3 DNA reads as TGTGCCAGCAGCTTTGAGGGCACTAGCACAGATACGCAGTATTTT. Its protein product is CASSFEGTSTDTQYF. V is TRBV5-4 and J is TRBJ2-3; weak D call: TRBD2 (5 bases). CDR1 SGHNT and CDR2 YYREEE come from the germline V gene (reference sequence). The V end lost 2 bases, the J end lost 0 bases, and 10 bases lay between the germline ends. The CDR3 covers 15 residues.

The chain carries TRBV6-5 and TRBJ2-6; 8 nucleotides match TRBD1. J was trimmed by 2 bases and V by 5 bases; bases with no gene match: 2. Germline values: CDR1 MNHEY, CDR2 SVGAGI. The CDR3 extends over 15 amino acids. In nucleotides, the CDR3 is TGTGCCAGCAGTCGGGGACAGGCTGGGGCCAACGTCCTGACTTTC. The encoded protein is CASSRGQAGANVLTF.

Details on this clonotype: This is likely a read error, given that the CDR3 carries no conserved phenylalanine or tryptophan at its end. The chain recombines TRBV9 with TRBJ1-1; no clear D gene. V lost 4 bases, J lost 4 bases, and 14 bases lay in between. This CDR3 is 14 amino acids long. Germline CDR1 is SGDLS and CDR2 is YYNGEE. This chain's CDR3 is CASSLTRSATEAFS. CDR3 sequence (DNA): TGTGCCAGCAGCCTCACCAGGAGCGCCACTGAAGCTTTCTCT.

This clonotype was recorded at least ten times. The chain has TRBV20-1 and TRBJ2-3, with D perhaps matching TRBD2 (5 bases). Germline CDR1 is DFQATT and CDR2 is SNEGSKA (reference sequence). The CDR3 consists of 15 residues. Trimming pared 0 bases from V and 1 base from J, leaving 11 bases between. The DNA of the CDR3 is TGCAGTGCTAGAGATCTACTAGTGGGCACAGATACGCAGTATTTT. Protein product: CSARDLLVGTDTQYF.

This clonotype turned up a few times. A clone one base away is much larger, so this may be a read error. The rearrangement uses TRBV20-1 and TRBJ2-7, with TRBD2 identical over 13 bases. Germline lookup yields CDR1 DFQATT and CDR2 SNEGSKA (reference sequence). This CDR3 contains 13 residues. The CDR3: CRTGLAGDYGQYF. Written as DNA, the CDR3 is TGCAGGACAGGACTAGCGGGAGACTACGGGCAGTACTTC.

This clonotype was recorded once. This may arise from a read error, as a much more abundant clone is one base away. The V and J genes are TRBV14 and TRBJ2-7; 10 bases align to TRBD1. V was clipped by 4 bases and J by 4 bases; unmatched bases: 4. The CDR3 runs to 14 residues. CDR1 and CDR2 from the germline V gene are SGHDN and FVKESK. The DNA for the CDR3 is TGTGCCAGCAGCCCGGGACAGGGGCTGTACGAGCAGTACTTC. As protein: CASSPGQGLYEQYF.

Worth noting for this clonotype: The CDR3 ends on some other residue instead of the conserved phenylalanine or tryptophan, so this is likely a read error. The chain combines TRBV10-2 with TRBJ2-5; tentatively, D is TRBD2 (5 bases). CDR1 and CDR2 from the germline V gene are WSHSY and SAAADI. The CDR3 extends over 17 amino acids. Deletions cut 7 bases from V and 2 bases from J, with 23 bases between. Here the CDR3 reads CASTPPGVRDWQETQYL. DNA for the CDR3: TGCGCCAGCACCCCCCCCGGGGTAAGGGATTGGCAAGAGACCCAGTACCTC.

This clonotype was seen ten or more times. The CDR3 region has the DNA TGTGCCAGCAGCCAGGATGTAGCGGGCACCGACGAGCAGTACTTC. Its translation: CASSQDVAGTDEQYF. This rearrangement joins TRBV14 to TRBJ2-7; 7 nucleotides agree with TRBD2. The CDR3 extends over 15 amino acids. In germline, CDR1 is SGHDN, CDR2 FVKESK. The V segment lost 3 bases and the J segment 5 bases; nucleotides outside the gene matches: 10.

The V and J genes are TRBV30 and TRBJ2-3; TRBD2 aligns across 7 bases. The CDR3 length is 17 residues. Germline values: CDR1 GTSNPN, CDR2 SVGIG (reference sequence). J was trimmed by 1 base and V by 2 bases; bases with no gene match: 12. CDR3 nucleotides: TGTGCCTGGAGTTTTGCGGGAGCCACCTTCGGCACAGATACGCAGTATTTT. Translation gives CAWSFAGATFGTDTQYF.

The table lists this clonotype with many counts. The J gene is TRBJ1-2, the V gene TRBV30; no firm D call. V lost 7 bases and J lost 4, with 16 bases in between. Germline V gene data show CDR1 as GTSNPN and CDR2 as SVGIG (reference sequence). This CDR3 is built from 13 residues. The CDR3 nucleotides are TGTGCCTCCGGAGAACGATATAGCTATGGCTACACCTTC. Protein: CASGERYSYGYTF.

On this clonotype itself: The junction departs from germline at one end; a sequencing error may be responsible. This sequence joins TRBV4-1 and TRBJ2-7; 12 nucleotides agree with TRBD2. The CDR3 has 17 residues. The germline V gene encodes CDR1 MGHRA and CDR2 YSYEKL. The chain's CDR3 is CASSQGTSGVFPYGQYF. The DNA for the CDR3 is TGCGCCAGCAGCCAAGGGACTAGCGGGGTTTTTCCCTACGGGCAGTACTTC.

This clonotype was detected many times. The rearrangement links TRBV28 to TRBJ2-1; 8 bases map to TRBD2. Losses at the gene ends were 3 bases for V and 1 base for J; bases not matched to a gene: 8. Germline loops: CDR1 MDHEN, CDR2 SYDVKM. This CDR3 has 17 residues. This chain's CDR3 is CASSFGSGRVSYNEQFF. DNA for the CDR3: TGTGCCAGCAGTTTCGGGAGCGGGAGAGTGTCCTACAATGAGCAGTTCTTC.

This clonotype has more than one count but fewer than ten. The chain recombines TRBV25-1 with TRBJ2-4, with 8 bases fitting TRBD1. The J segment lost 6 bases and the V segment lost 3 bases, leaving 4 bases of the junction unmatched. CDR3 length: 14 residues. Germline V lookup: CDR1 MGHDK, CDR2 SYGVNS. DNA for the CDR3: TGTGCCAGCAGTGAGTCTGGACAGGGAAACATTCAGTACTTC. It specifies CASSESGQGNIQYF.

This clonotype was detected only a few times. This rearrangement joins TRBV18 to TRBJ2-2, with D maybe TRBD1 (5 bases). V was clipped by 2 bases and J by 0 bases, with 13 bases between them. The CDR3 has 17 amino acids. Germline V gene data show CDR1 as KGHSH and CDR2 as LQKENI. The chain's CDR3 is CASSPKPDTANTGELFF. The CDR3, as DNA: TGTGCCAGCTCACCAAAACCGGACACCGCGAACACCGGGGAGCTGTTTTTT.

This clonotype was observed a few times. The CDR3 region is CASSLVLTEAFF. CDR3 coding DNA: TGTGCCAGCAGTTTAGTGCTCACTGAAGCTTTCTTT. The chain uses TRBV12-3 or TRBV12-4 and TRBJ1-1; no firm D call. Trimming removed 1 base from V and 4 bases from J, with 4 bases in between. The CDR3 spans 12 residues.

This clonotype was detected many times. This chain uses TRBV7-9 with TRBJ2-4, with no clear D. Per germline, CDR1 SEHNR and CDR2 FQNEAQ (reference sequence). The V end lost 5 bases, the J end lost 0 bases, and 11 bases lay between the germline ends. The length of the CDR3 is 15 residues. CDR3 region: CASSGNSLAKNIQYF. As DNA, the CDR3 is TGTGCCAGCAGCGGTAATTCCTTAGCCAAAAACATTCAGTACTTC.

This clonotype was seen once. The junction differs from germline at one of its ends, possibly a read error. The chain uses TRBV19 and TRBJ2-7; TRBD1 matches 8 bases. This CDR3 contains 15 residues. Per the germline V gene, CDR1 is LNHDA and CDR2 is SQIVND (reference sequence). This chain's CDR3 is CASSLTGVGRYGQYF. The CDR3 DNA sequence: TGTGCCAGTAGCCTGACAGGGGTAGGCCGCTACGGGCAGTACTTC.

The V call is TRBV7-9, the J call TRBJ2-7, with D unresolved. V lost 5 bases and J 0 bases, leaving 17 bases between the germline ends. The CDR3 covers 16 residues. The V gene's germline CDR1 is SEHNR and CDR2 FQNEAQ (reference sequence). The CDR3 DNA reads TGTGCCAGCAGCCCTTCTAATGGCTACGCCTCCTACGAGCAGTACTTC. This gives the protein CASSPSNGYASYEQYF.

Here the CDR3 DNA reads TGTGCCACCCGCGGCTGGAACACCGGGGAGCTGTTTTTT. Translation: CATRGWNTGELFF. The genes are TRBV5-6 and TRBJ2-2; D is unclear. CDR1 is SGHDT and CDR2 is YYEEEE in the germline V gene. This CDR3 spans 13 amino acids. Deletions cut 9 bases from V and 1 base from J, with 10 bases between.

The table lists this clonotype with many counts. The V and J genes are TRBV7-9 and TRBJ2-3, with TRBD2 identical over 7 bases. The CDR3 spans 15 residues. Germline-derived CDR1 and CDR2 are SEHNR and FQNEAQ (reference sequence). J was trimmed by 5 bases and V by 3 bases; bases with no gene match: 8. This CDR3 reads CASSLGGSRVDTQYF. The CDR3 region has the DNA TGTGCCAGCAGCTTGGGCGGGAGCCGGGTAGATACGCAGTATTTT.

In its sample, this clonotype was seen many times. The chain couples TRBV29-1 to TRBJ2-7; D possibly corresponds to TRBD1 (6 bases). V was trimmed by 6 bases and J by 3 bases, leaving 9 bases between them. Germline V gene lookup returns CDR1 SQVTM and CDR2 ANQGSEA. This CDR3 spans 11 amino acids. The CDR3 DNA is TGCAGCGTCCTGGACAGCTACGAGCAGTACTTC. This sequence encodes CSVLDSYEQYF.

At least ten counts were recorded for this clonotype. The chain links TRBV29-1 to TRBJ1-1; D call uncertain. CDR3 length: 11 residues. Per the germline V gene, CDR1 is SQVTM and CDR2 is ANQGSEA. The V end lost 1 base, the J end lost 1 base, and 1 base lay between the germline ends. CDR3 amino acids: CSVEANTEAFF. The CDR3 DNA reads TGCAGCGTTGAAGCGAACACTGAAGCTTTCTTT.

This clonotype occurred many times. The V gene is TRBV12-3 or TRBV12-4, the J gene TRBJ1-5, with 8 bases lining up with TRBD1. V shed 10 bases and J 6 bases; nucleotides not matched to a gene: 11. There are 14 residues in the CDR3. This CDR3 is CATSGTGGLQPQHF. The CDR3, as DNA: TGTGCCACATCCGGGACAGGCGGCCTTCAGCCCCAGCATTTT.

This clonotype has at least ten counts. V usage is TRBV24-1 and J usage is TRBJ2-5, with 7 bases matching TRBD2. Germline CDR1 and CDR2: KGHDR and SFDVKD. V trimming: 0 bases; J trimming: 0 bases; junction bases outside the gene matches: 9. The CDR3 loop spans 18 amino acids. The CDR3 sequence: CATSDLDPTAGNQETQYF. The DNA of the CDR3 is TGTGCCACCAGTGATTTGGATCCCACAGCGGGGAACCAAGAGACCCAGTACTTC.